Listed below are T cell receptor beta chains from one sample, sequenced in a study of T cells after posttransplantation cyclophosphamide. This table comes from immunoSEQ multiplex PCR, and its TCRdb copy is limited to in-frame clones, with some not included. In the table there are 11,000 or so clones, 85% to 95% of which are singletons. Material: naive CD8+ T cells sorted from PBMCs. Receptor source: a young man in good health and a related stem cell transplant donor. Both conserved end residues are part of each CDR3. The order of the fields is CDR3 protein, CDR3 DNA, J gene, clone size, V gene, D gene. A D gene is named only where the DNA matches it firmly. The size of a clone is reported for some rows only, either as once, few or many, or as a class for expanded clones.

cdr3_aa: CASIPGTHSYEQYF
cdr3_nt: TGTGCCAGCATTCCCGGGACACACTCCTACGAGCAGTACTTC
j_call: TRBJ2-7
clone_size: -
v_call: TRBV6-6
d_call: -

cdr3_aa: CASSWGDTIYF
cdr3_nt: TGTGCCAGCAGCTGGGGGGACACCATATATTTT
j_call: TRBJ1-3
clone_size: once
v_call: TRBV7-9
d_call: -

cdr3_aa: CASSYSSGDYNEQFF
cdr3_nt: TGTGCCAGCAGCTACTCTAGCGGGGACTACAATGAGCAGTTCTTC
j_call: TRBJ2-1
clone_size: -
v_call: TRBV11-2
d_call: TRBD2

cdr3_aa: CAIRGDISGNTIYF
cdr3_nt: TGTGCCATCAGGGGGGACATCTCTGGAAACACCATATATTTT
j_call: TRBJ1-3
clone_size: few
v_call: TRBV10-3
d_call: -

cdr3_aa: CASSYSMNGADYEQYF
cdr3_nt: TGTGCCAGCAGTTACTCGATGAACGGCGCGGATTACGAGCAGTACTTC
j_call: TRBJ2-7
clone_size: -
v_call: TRBV6-6
d_call: -

cdr3_aa: CASSYGTGFGYTF
cdr3_nt: TGTGCCAGCAGTTACGGGACAGGGTTTGGCTACACCTTC
j_call: TRBJ1-2
clone_size: -
v_call: TRBV6-5
d_call: TRBD1

cdr3_aa: CASSERLLRRHEQFF
cdr3_nt: TGTGCCAGCAGTGAAAGACTTCTGCGGCGGCATGAGCAGTTCTTC
j_call: TRBJ2-1
clone_size: -
v_call: TRBV2
d_call: -

cdr3_aa: CASSPQGQGGGYTF
cdr3_nt: TGTGCCAGCAGCCCCCAGGGACAGGGAGGCGGCTACACCTTC
j_call: TRBJ1-2
clone_size: -
v_call: TRBV7-9
d_call: TRBD1

cdr3_aa: CASSQVLRAGGEQFF
cdr3_nt: TGTGCCAGCAGCCAAGTACTCCGGGCAGGGGGTGAGCAGTTCTTC
j_call: TRBJ2-1
clone_size: -
v_call: TRBV14
d_call: TRBD1

cdr3_aa: CASRAGVNEQFF
cdr3_nt: TGTGCCAGCAGGGCGGGAGTGAATGAGCAGTTCTTC
j_call: TRBJ2-1
clone_size: -
v_call: TRBV7-9
d_call: TRBD2

cdr3_aa: CASSLTGGTYEQYF
cdr3_nt: TGTGCCAGCAGTTTGACAGGGGGCACCTACGAGCAGTACTTC
j_call: TRBJ2-7
clone_size: once
v_call: TRBV28
d_call: TRBD1

cdr3_aa: CASSQDRLESFYEQYF
cdr3_nt: TGCGCCAGCAGCCAAGATCGGCTAGAATCATTCTACGAGCAGTACTTC
j_call: TRBJ2-7
clone_size: -
v_call: TRBV4-1
d_call: -

cdr3_aa: CASSLAKAGWGYTF
cdr3_nt: TGTGCCAGCAGCTTAGCGAAAGCAGGGTGGGGCTACACCTTC
j_call: TRBJ1-2
clone_size: -
v_call: TRBV7-8
d_call: -

cdr3_aa: CASSQDRTGSYYGYTF
cdr3_nt: TGCGCCAGCAGCCAAGACCGGACAGGGTCCTACTATGGCTACACCTTC
j_call: TRBJ1-2
clone_size: -
v_call: TRBV4-3
d_call: TRBD1

cdr3_aa: CASSPGQDNEAFF
cdr3_nt: TGTGCCAGCAGCCCGGGACAGGATAATGAAGCTTTCTTT
j_call: TRBJ1-1
clone_size: -
v_call: TRBV9
d_call: TRBD1

cdr3_aa: CASRPQGAWQETQYF
cdr3_nt: TGTGCCAGCAGGCCTCAGGGGGCTTGGCAAGAGACCCAGTACTTC
j_call: TRBJ2-5
clone_size: -
v_call: TRBV6-5
d_call: TRBD1

cdr3_aa: CASSLGGGYNEQFF
cdr3_nt: TGTGCCAGCAGCTTAGGGGGCGGCTACAATGAGCAGTTCTTC
j_call: TRBJ2-1
clone_size: -
v_call: TRBV11-3
d_call: -

cdr3_aa: CASSLAYSYEQYF
cdr3_nt: TGTGCCAGCAGCTTGGCCTACTCCTACGAGCAGTACTTC
j_call: TRBJ2-7
clone_size: -
v_call: TRBV5-5
d_call: -

cdr3_aa: CASSQAWIGTTSYEQYF
cdr3_nt: TGCGCCAGCAGCCAGGCCTGGATTGGGACAACGAGCTACGAGCAGTACTTC
j_call: TRBJ2-7
clone_size: -
v_call: TRBV4-3
d_call: -

cdr3_aa: CASSSGQGAETQYF
cdr3_nt: TGTGCCAGCAGCTCCGGACAGGGGGCTGAGACCCAGTACTTC
j_call: TRBJ2-5
clone_size: -
v_call: TRBV5-5
d_call: TRBD1

cdr3_aa: CASSTTGSGNTIYF
cdr3_nt: TGTGCCAGCAGTACGACCGGGAGTGGAAACACCATATATTTT
j_call: TRBJ1-3
clone_size: -
v_call: TRBV9
d_call: -

cdr3_aa: CASKAAAYSNQPQHF
cdr3_nt: TGTGCCAGCAAAGCGGCCGCATATAGCAATCAGCCCCAGCATTTT
j_call: TRBJ1-5
clone_size: -
v_call: TRBV6-1
d_call: -

cdr3_aa: CATRDSNNYGYTF
cdr3_nt: TGTGCCACAAGGGACAGCAATAACTATGGCTACACCTTC
j_call: TRBJ1-2
clone_size: few
v_call: TRBV19
d_call: TRBD1

cdr3_aa: CSVDFGIDQETQYF
cdr3_nt: TGCAGCGTTGATTTCGGGATTGACCAAGAGACCCAGTACTTC
j_call: TRBJ2-5
clone_size: -
v_call: TRBV29-1
d_call: -

cdr3_aa: CASSIRQGTNTGELFF
cdr3_nt: TGTGCCAGCAGCATACGACAGGGAACGAACACCGGGGAGCTGTTTTTT
j_call: TRBJ2-2
clone_size: -
v_call: TRBV21-1
d_call: -

cdr3_aa: CASSEDREGGEVEAFF
cdr3_nt: TGTGCCAGCAGTGAAGACCGGGAAGGGGGCGAGGTTGAAGCTTTCTTT
j_call: TRBJ1-1
clone_size: -
v_call: TRBV2
d_call: TRBD1

cdr3_aa: CASSSTGNTGELFF
cdr3_nt: TGTGCCAGCAGTTCTACAGGAAACACCGGGGAGCTGTTTTTT
j_call: TRBJ2-2
clone_size: -
v_call: TRBV7-9
d_call: -

cdr3_aa: CASNLFGTGNAEQYF
cdr3_nt: TGTGCCAGCAATCTTTTCGGGACAGGGAACGCCGAGCAGTACTTC
j_call: TRBJ2-7
clone_size: -
v_call: TRBV9
d_call: TRBD1

cdr3_aa: CAIRGDSTDEQYF
cdr3_nt: TGTGCCATCAGAGGGGACTCGACGGACGAGCAGTACTTC
j_call: TRBJ2-7
clone_size: -
v_call: TRBV10-3
d_call: -

cdr3_aa: CASSLEGAPLHF
cdr3_nt: TGTGCCAGCAGCTTAGAGGGAGCACCCCTCCACTTT
j_call: TRBJ1-6
clone_size: -
v_call: TRBV7-9
d_call: -

cdr3_aa: CASSLRQPYEQYF
cdr3_nt: TGTGCCAGCAGTTTAAGACAGCCCTACGAGCAGTACTTC
j_call: TRBJ2-7
clone_size: -
v_call: TRBV27
d_call: -

cdr3_aa: CASSQDLGTGGFGYTF
cdr3_nt: TGTGCCAGCAGCCAAGATCTAGGGACAGGGGGATTTGGCTACACCTTC
j_call: TRBJ1-2
clone_size: -
v_call: TRBV4-2
d_call: TRBD1

cdr3_aa: CASSPPGQAEVGQFF
cdr3_nt: TGTGCCAGCAGTCCACCGGGACAGGCCGAGGTAGGGCAGTTCTTC
j_call: TRBJ2-1
clone_size: -
v_call: TRBV27
d_call: TRBD1

cdr3_aa: CASSLRNADYTF
cdr3_nt: TGTGCCAGCAGCTTGAGGAATGCGGATTACACCTTC
j_call: TRBJ1-2
clone_size: -
v_call: TRBV4-2
d_call: -

cdr3_aa: CASSLQESSYEQYF
cdr3_nt: TGTGCCAGTAGCTTACAGGAAAGCTCCTACGAGCAGTACTTC
j_call: TRBJ2-7
clone_size: -
v_call: TRBV19
d_call: -

cdr3_aa: CASRMDNSYNSPLHF
cdr3_nt: TGTGCCAGCAGAATGGACAACTCCTATAATTCACCCCTCCACTTT
j_call: TRBJ1-6
clone_size: -
v_call: TRBV6-5
d_call: -

cdr3_aa: CATSKSGENYNEQFF
cdr3_nt: TGTGCCACCAGCAAGAGCGGGGAGAACTACAATGAGCAGTTCTTC
j_call: TRBJ2-1
clone_size: -
v_call: TRBV15
d_call: TRBD2

cdr3_aa: CSVEGSSGGYYNEQFF
cdr3_nt: TGCAGCGTTGAAGGGTCTAGCGGGGGGTATTACAATGAGCAGTTCTTC
j_call: TRBJ2-1
clone_size: -
v_call: TRBV29-1
d_call: TRBD2

cdr3_aa: CASSDLGRWNAGETQYF
cdr3_nt: TGTGCCAGCAGCGACCTAGGGCGATGGAATGCGGGAGAGACCCAGTACTTC
j_call: TRBJ2-5
clone_size: -
v_call: TRBV28
d_call: -

cdr3_aa: CASSFSQGELNYGYTF
cdr3_nt: TGTGCCAGCAGCTTCTCCCAGGGGGAGCTTAACTATGGCTACACCTTC
j_call: TRBJ1-2
clone_size: -
v_call: TRBV5-5
d_call: TRBD1

cdr3_aa: CASSQDDLGTGGGYEQYF
cdr3_nt: TGCGCCAGCAGCCAAGATGATCTCGGGACAGGGGGGGGCTACGAGCAGTACTTC
j_call: TRBJ2-7
clone_size: once
v_call: TRBV4-3
d_call: TRBD1

cdr3_aa: CASSPMVGSSYEQYF
cdr3_nt: TGTGCCAGCAGCCCTATGGTAGGGAGTTCCTACGAGCAGTACTTC
j_call: TRBJ2-7
clone_size: -
v_call: TRBV7-6
d_call: -

cdr3_aa: CASSRLAGVADTQYF
cdr3_nt: TGCGCCAGCAGCCGACTAGCGGGGGTCGCAGATACGCAGTATTTT
j_call: TRBJ2-3
clone_size: -
v_call: TRBV4-3
d_call: TRBD2

cdr3_aa: CASSIAIGEQFF
cdr3_nt: TGTGCCAGTAGTATTGCGATTGGTGAGCAGTTCTTC
j_call: TRBJ2-1
clone_size: -
v_call: TRBV19
d_call: -

cdr3_aa: CASSSGTSPYNEQFF
cdr3_nt: TGTGCCAGCAGTTCCGGGACTAGCCCCTACAATGAGCAGTTCTTC
j_call: TRBJ2-1
clone_size: -
v_call: TRBV27
d_call: TRBD2

cdr3_aa: CASGPRGGGLEKIYEQYF
cdr3_nt: TGTGCCAGCGGCCCCCGAGGGGGGGGCCTAGAAAAGATCTACGAGCAGTACTTC
j_call: TRBJ2-7
clone_size: -
v_call: TRBV7-2
d_call: -

cdr3_aa: CASNLGTGFTEAFF
cdr3_nt: TGTGCCAGTAATCTAGGTACAGGGTTTACTGAAGCTTTCTTT
j_call: TRBJ1-1
clone_size: -
v_call: TRBV19
d_call: -

cdr3_aa: CASSQGSGYEQYF
cdr3_nt: TGTGCCAGCAGCCAAGGCTCGGGCTACGAGCAGTACTTC
j_call: TRBJ2-7
clone_size: -
v_call: TRBV14
d_call: -

cdr3_aa: CASLSSDSYNEQFF
cdr3_nt: TGTGCCAGCTTAAGCTCTGACTCCTACAATGAGCAGTTCTTC
j_call: TRBJ2-1
clone_size: -
v_call: TRBV7-9
d_call: -

cdr3_aa: CASSYSTSGLSDEQFF
cdr3_nt: TGTGCCAGCAGTTACTCGACTAGCGGGTTGTCGGATGAGCAGTTCTTC
j_call: TRBJ2-1
clone_size: -
v_call: TRBV6-5
d_call: TRBD2

cdr3_aa: CASGGSSYNEQFF
cdr3_nt: TGTGCCAGCGGGGGGAGCTCCTACAATGAGCAGTTCTTC
j_call: TRBJ2-1
clone_size: -
v_call: TRBV19
d_call: TRBD2

cdr3_aa: CASSDATSGEGETQYF
cdr3_nt: TGTGCCAGCAGTGATGCTACTAGCGGGGAAGGTGAGACCCAGTACTTC
j_call: TRBJ2-5
clone_size: -
v_call: TRBV6-1
d_call: TRBD2

cdr3_aa: CASSVQGRSTDTQYF
cdr3_nt: TGTGCCAGCAGTGTTCAGGGGCGGTCGACAGATACGCAGTATTTT
j_call: TRBJ2-3
clone_size: -
v_call: TRBV11-2
d_call: -

cdr3_aa: CATSRDNSAGAYEQYF
cdr3_nt: TGTGCCACCAGCAGAGATAATTCGGCGGGGGCCTACGAGCAGTACTTC
j_call: TRBJ2-7
clone_size: -
v_call: TRBV15
d_call: TRBD2

cdr3_aa: CASEAPGELFF
cdr3_nt: TGTGCCAGCGAGGCGCCCGGGGAGCTGTTTTTT
j_call: TRBJ2-2
clone_size: -
v_call: TRBV6-5
d_call: -

cdr3_aa: CASSLTGLGSYNSPLHF
cdr3_nt: TGTGCCAGCAGCCTTACAGGGTTAGGATCCTATAATTCACCCCTCCACTTT
j_call: TRBJ1-6
clone_size: -
v_call: TRBV5-6
d_call: -

cdr3_aa: CASSWLGGSYNSPLHF
cdr3_nt: TGTGCCAGCAGTTGGCTCGGGGGCTCCTATAATTCACCCCTCCACTTT
j_call: TRBJ1-6
clone_size: -
v_call: TRBV27
d_call: -

cdr3_aa: CASSYKTGQSQPQHF
cdr3_nt: TGTGCCAGCAGTTACAAAACAGGACAATCGCAGCCCCAGCATTTT
j_call: TRBJ1-5
clone_size: -
v_call: TRBV6-6
d_call: -

cdr3_aa: CASSSGGVADTQYF
cdr3_nt: TGTGCCAGCAGCTCCGGGGGGGTTGCAGATACGCAGTATTTT
j_call: TRBJ2-3
clone_size: -
v_call: TRBV7-6
d_call: TRBD2